These 26 T cell receptor beta chains came from one sample sequenced in a study of breast tumors, draining lymph nodes, adjacent tissues (dated by TCRdb to about 2016). Lymph node samples were obtained from the axillary draining lymph nodes of breast cancer patients. The library came from multiplex PCR. TCRdb lists the instrument as Illumina HiSeq 2000. TCRdb itself trimmed the public reads at Q25 with fastp, ran MiXCR and retained productive beta chains. Duplicate CDR3 protein sequences are folded into a single record with the most common DNA and genes. The sample table contains approximately 130,000 distinct CDR3 sequences; only one count was recorded for 21% of them. Of the sample, over 2% is held by the ten largest clones. The sample was axillary lymph node tissue. Source of these receptors: a female donor with breast cancer. Some clones in this sample may be carry-over from other donors' samples.

Details on this clonotype: One base away lies a much larger clone, so this may be a sequencing read error. J is TRBJ2-3 and V is TRBV2, with 7 bases identical to TRBD2. This CDR3 contains 15 residues. V gave up 11 bases and J gave up 6 bases; unmatched junction bases: 17. Germline CDR1 SNHLY, CDR2 FYNNEI. The CDR3 DNA follows: TGTGCCGGCCAGGTCCTAGCGGAGGTTGCGGATACGCAGTATTTT. This translates into CAGQVLAEVADTQYF.

This chain links TRBV5-4 with TRBJ2-1, with 12 nucleotides matching TRBD2. Losses at the gene ends were 4 bases for V and 8 bases for J; bases not matched to a gene: 13. This CDR3 is built from 17 residues. The V gene's germline CDR1 is SGHNT and CDR2 YYREEE (reference sequence). CDR3 in DNA: TGTGCCAGCAGCCGGAAGACTAGCGGGGGTTTGTCATATGAGCAGTTCTTC. The encoded protein is CASSRKTSGGLSYEQFF.

This clonotype has a count of ten or more. This chain uses TRBV20-1 with TRBJ2-5, with D possibly TRBD2 on 6 matching bases. This CDR3 region has 13 residues. The V gene lost 7 bases and the J gene lost 7 bases, with 19 bases spanning the gap. Germline CDR1 reads DFQATT; CDR2 reads SNEGSKA (reference sequence). CDR3 nucleotide sequence: TGCAGTGAAACGGGCAGTCAGGGAGGGACCCAGTACTTC. Translation: CSETGSQGGTQYF.

This clonotype was detected many times. This chain connects TRBV6-5 to TRBJ2-1; 7 bases are a match to TRBD2. The CDR3 runs 15 residues. Germline loops: CDR1 MNHEY, CDR2 SVGAGI. V lost 5 bases, J lost 2 bases, and 6 bases stayed unmatched. The CDR3 reads CASSVGTTAYNEQFF. CDR3 DNA: TGTGCCAGCAGTGTGGGGACTACCGCCTACAATGAGCAGTTCTTC.

This clonotype has at least ten counts. The gene calls are TRBV11-2 and TRBJ1-5; D is uncertain. CDR3 length: 16 amino acids. Trimming shortened V by 1 base and J by 1 base, and 11 bases separated the two germline ends. From germline, CDR1 is SGHAT and CDR2 FQNNGV. Written as DNA, the CDR3 is TGTGCCAGCAGCTTAGCTGCCCTAGGGAGCAATCAGCCCCAGCATTTT. Translating it yields CASSLAALGSNQPQHF.

With regard to this clonotype: A much larger clone differs by one base, so this may be a read error. The rearrangement uses TRBV19 and TRBJ2-6; 13 nucleotides line up with TRBD2. CDR3 length equals 16 residues. Germline V gene lookup returns CDR1 LNHDA and CDR2 SQIVND (reference sequence). CDR3 coding DNA: TGTGCCAGTAGGGGACTAGCGGGGTCTGGGGCCAGCGTCCTGACTTTC. It encodes CASRGLAGSGASVLTF.

DNA for the CDR3: TGTGCCAGCAGCTTGGTTACGCCCCGTTTCGCTGGGGCCAACGTCCTGACTTTC. Encoded protein: CASSLVTPRFAGANVLTF. This rearrangement joins TRBV5-6 to TRBJ2-6, with no clear D. V was trimmed by 0 bases and J by 2 bases, leaving 15 bases between them. Germline V gene sequence: CDR1 SGHDT, CDR2 YYEEEE. This CDR3 contains 18 residues. The whole variable domain, filled in from reference TRBV5-6 and TRBJ2-6, reads DAGVTQSPTHLIKTRGQQVTLRCSPKSGHDTVSWYQQALGQGPQFIFQYYEEEERQRGNFPDRFSGHQFPNYSSELNVNALLLGDSALYLCASSLVTPRFAGANVLTFGAGSRLTVL.

This clonotype was detected only a few times. The chain joins TRBV6-5 to TRBJ1-2; D call uncertain. The CDR3 runs to 15 residues. V dropped 5 bases and J dropped 4 bases, with 17 bases sitting between them. Germline CDR1 MNHEY, CDR2 SVGAGI. The CDR3 bases are TGTGCCAGCAGTCTAACCTCGGGGATTCCCTATGGCTACACCTTC. It codes for CASSLTSGIPYGYTF.

The table lists this clonotype with many counts. V and J are TRBV20-1 and TRBJ2-2; D is unclear. The CDR3 runs 13 residues. V lost 6 bases and J 7 bases, leaving 15 bases between the germline ends. CDR1 is DFQATT and CDR2 is SNEGSKA in the germline V gene (reference sequence). The CDR3 sequence is CSATEVKGGELFF. Written as DNA, the CDR3 is TGCAGTGCCACAGAGGTCAAGGGCGGGGAGCTGTTTTTT.

Points on this clonotype: A much larger clone differs by one base, so this may be a read error. The chain has TRBV5-5 and TRBJ2-7, with D possibly TRBD2 on 6 matching bases. V shed 3 bases and J shed 5 bases, with 15 bases lying between them. The CDR3 sequence is 14 residues long. Germline lookup yields CDR1 SGHKS and CDR2 YYEKEE (reference sequence). CDR3 region: CASSSRGFLDEQYF. The DNA for the CDR3 is TGTGCCAGCAGCTCGCGGGGATTTCTGGACGAGCAGTACTTC.

This clonotype showed up just a few times. The chain uses TRBV27 and TRBJ2-5; D is perhaps TRBD1 (5 bases). V was clipped by 2 bases and J by 2 bases, with 9 bases between them. Germline CDR1 MNHEY, CDR2 SMNVEV (reference sequence). The CDR3 is 14 residues long. The CDR3 sequence is CASSLRGIQETQYF. CDR3 DNA: TGTGCCAGCAGTTTAAGGGGAATTCAAGAGACCCAGTACTTC.

V is TRBV29-1 and J is TRBJ2-4; D gene uncertain. V gave up 1 base and J gave up 4 bases, with 11 bases separating them. CDR3 length: 14 residues. Germline V gene data show CDR1 as SQVTM and CDR2 as ANQGSEA. Written as DNA, the CDR3 is TGCAGCGTTGAAGGGCGGACCACGAAAAACATTCAGTACTTC. Translating gives CSVEGRTTKNIQYF.

The CDR3 region has the DNA TGTGCCAGCTCACCGGCATCATACAATGAGCAGTTCTTC. This encodes CASSPASYNEQFF. V gene TRBV18 combines with J gene TRBJ2-1; no clear D gene. This CDR3 is 13 amino acids long. Trimming took 3 bases from V and 4 from J, leaving 7 bases between them. Germline lookup yields CDR1 KGHSH and CDR2 LQKENI.

This clonotype appeared many times. The chain links TRBV6-1 to TRBJ2-7, with TRBD2 identical over 8 bases. With 5 bases clipped from V and 1 base from J, the junction kept 4 bases outside the gene matches. Germline V gene lookup returns CDR1 MNHNS and CDR2 SASEGT. CDR3 size: 14 residues. The CDR3 DNA sequence: TGTGCCAGCAGTTCGAGCGGGGGATCCTACGAGCAGTACTTC. The encoded protein is CASSSSGGSYEQYF.

This clonotype was observed many times. This sequence joins TRBV6-6 and TRBJ1-2, with a weak D call TRBD1 (6 bases). Trimming took off 4 bases at V and 7 bases at J, with 19 bases between the two ends. Germline V gene data show CDR1 as MNHNY and CDR2 as SVGAGI (reference sequence). The CDR3 sequence is 15 residues long. The CDR3 region is CASSSSDRKSGGYTF. The CDR3 DNA is TGTGCCAGCAGTTCGAGCGACAGGAAATCGGGTGGCTACACCTTC.

Comments on this clonotype: A much larger clone lies a single base off, so this may be a read error. V is TRBV3-1 and J is TRBJ1-2; 8 bases fit TRBD1. Germline loops: CDR1 LGHDT, CDR2 YNNKEL (reference sequence). CDR3 length: 15 residues. CDR3 sequence (DNA): TGTGCCAGCAGCCAAGTCGGCAGGGGGCTTTATGGCCACACCTTC. Residues: CASSQVGRGLYGHTF.

CDR3 in amino acids: CASRRDKGPSSYNSPLHF. CDR3 coding DNA: TGTGCCAGTAGGAGGGACAAGGGGCCGAGCTCCTATAATTCACCCCTCCACTTT. This chain uses TRBV19 with TRBJ1-6, with D possibly being TRBD1 (6 bases). V was clipped by 6 bases and J by 0 bases, with 18 bases between them. Germline CDR1 and CDR2: LNHDA and SQIVND (reference sequence). The CDR3 runs 18 residues. Full variable domain (outside the CDR3, taken from reference TRBV19 and TRBJ1-6): DGGITQSPKYLFRKEGQNVTLSCEQNLNHDAMYWYRQDPGQGLRLIYYSQIVNDFQKGDIAEGYSVSREKKESFPLTVTSAQKNPTAFYLCASRRDKGPSSYNSPLHFGNGTRLTVT.

As regards this clonotype: This could be a read error, since a much larger clone is one nucleotide away. The gene calls are TRBV30 and TRBJ2-5; D is uncertain. Germline CDR1 is GTSNPN and CDR2 is SVGIG (reference sequence). The CDR3 runs to 11 residues. This chain's CDR3 is CAWSFKETLYF. DNA of the CDR3: TGTGCCTGGAGTTTTAAGGAGACCCTGTACTTC.

The chain recombines TRBV28 with TRBJ2-1; 10 positions agree with TRBD2. CDR3 length: 17 amino acids. The germline V gene encodes CDR1 MDHEN and CDR2 SYDVKM. Losses at the gene ends were 3 bases for V and 6 bases for J; bases not matched to a gene: 11. The CDR3 sequence: CASSFASSGSTSNEQFF. CDR3 DNA sequence: TGTGCCAGCAGTTTCGCTTCTAGCGGGAGTACATCCAATGAGCAGTTCTTC.

Comment on this clonotype: A single base separates this from a much larger clone, so it may be a read error. The chain links TRBV30 to TRBJ2-7; TRBD2 is a possible D gene (5 bases). Germline lookup yields CDR1 GTSNPN and CDR2 SVGIG (reference sequence). Trimming stripped 0 bases from V and 1 base from J, with 10 bases between. The CDR3 totals 14 residues. The CDR3 DNA is TGTGCCTGGAGTGTTCGTAGGAGGTCCTACGAGCAGTACTTC. It translates to CAWSVRRRSYEQYF.

The chain uses TRBV6-1 and TRBJ2-4; 11 bases are shared with TRBD1. The CDR3 loop spans 17 amino acids. V dropped 2 bases and J dropped 3; count of bases not matched to a gene: 6. Per germline, CDR1 MNHNS and CDR2 SASEGT. The CDR3 reads CASSELGQGGDKNIQYF. The DNA of the CDR3 is TGTGCCAGCAGTGAATTGGGACAGGGGGGCGACAAAAACATTCAGTACTTC.

This chain joins TRBV6-6 and TRBJ1-1; D is undetermined. The V gene lost 8 bases and the J gene lost 0 bases, with 10 bases spanning the gap. In germline, CDR1 is MNHNY, CDR2 SVGAGI (reference sequence). This CDR3 spans 13 amino acids. The CDR3 region has the DNA TGTGCCAGCCTTCAGATGATGAACACTGAAGCTTTCTTT. It specifies CASLQMMNTEAFF.

The chain employs TRBV27 and TRBJ2-3; no clear D. The CDR3 is 14 residues long. CDR1 MNHEY and CDR2 SMNVEV come from the germline V gene (reference sequence). Trimming shortened V by 0 bases and J by 6 bases, and 10 bases separated the two germline ends. The CDR3 region has the DNA TGTGCCAGCAGTTTATCCGGGCCAAGGGATACGCAGTATTTT. As protein: CASSLSGPRDTQYF.

This clonotype was observed many times. CDR3 DNA: TGTGCCAGCAGCCAATCCGGAGACAAGGTCTACGAGCAGTACTTC. It translates to CASSQSGDKVYEQYF. This chain connects TRBV16 to TRBJ2-7; D ambiguous. The CDR3 runs to 15 residues. Germline V gene data show CDR1 as KGHSY and CDR2 as FQNENV. Between the trimmed V and J ends, which lost 0 bases and 3 bases, there was a span of 12 bases.

Only one count was recorded for this clonotype. The chain employs TRBV7-9 and TRBJ1-2; 11 positions match TRBD1. The CDR3 is 17 amino acids. The germline V gene encodes CDR1 SEHNR and CDR2 FQNEAQ (reference sequence). J lost 2 bases, V lost 4 bases, and 9 bases had no gene match. The CDR3 loop is CASSSSRTGGENYGYTF. The CDR3 DNA sequence: TGTGCCAGCAGCTCTAGTCGGACAGGGGGCGAAAACTATGGCTACACCTTC.

In its sample, this clonotype was seen many times. The gene calls are TRBV20-1 and TRBJ1-2, with D uncertain. V gave up 3 bases and J gave up 5 bases, with 10 bases separating them. Germline V gene lookup returns CDR1 DFQATT and CDR2 SNEGSKA (reference sequence). The CDR3 runs to 12 residues. The CDR3 spells CSASDLAYGYTF. DNA for the CDR3: TGCAGTGCTAGTGATCTTGCTTATGGCTACACCTTC.